Sequencing of this T cell receptor (beta chain) was carried out in a study of radiotherapy plus CTLA-4 blockade in lung cancer. Comment on this clone: Its antigen is unidentified.

J gave up 1 base and V 5 bases, and 7 bases lay outside the gene matches. This CDR3 is 16 amino acids long. Germline V lookup: CDR1 LNHDA, CDR2 SQIVND (reference sequence). Study-level results: Early shifts in blood T cell clones, with interferon-beta, reportedly predicted response best. In blood, TCR clones derived from the tumor expanded after radiotherapy plus ipilimumab.

Assay: immunoSEQ multiplex PCR; the TCRdb copy retains only in-frame clones and omits some. The data show approximately 46,000 clones, with roughly 84% seen just once and about 30% held by the top ten. The starting material was peripheral blood, obtained from a patient treated with radiotherapy plus ipilimumab. The source is a human donor with non-small cell lung cancer whose response to radiotherapy plus ipilimumab could not be evaluated. J is TRBJ2-3 and V is TRBV19; 9 nucleotides line up with TRBD2. CDR3 in DNA: TGTGCCAGTAGTCCCCAAATAGCGGGGGGCACAGATACGCAGTATTTT. Translation gives CASSPQIAGGTDTQYF.